Presented here are 18 T cell receptor beta chains from one specimen sequenced in a study of blood T cell repertoires in COVID-19. Assay used: immunoSEQ multiplex PCR; TCRdb lists only in-frame clones, some missing. The sample has 100,000 or so clones; 65% to 80% are singletons. Sequenced input: peripheral blood. The receptors shown here come from a man aged 70 or older with active or convalescent COVID-19.

The chain has TRBV9 and TRBJ1-1; no firm D call. CDR1 and CDR2 (germline): SGDLS, YYNGEE. V was pared by 4 bases and J by 5 bases, with 18 bases between. The CDR3 has 15 residues. The CDR3 bases are TGTGCCAGCAGCCCCCAGGCGGGGTCGGGGACTGAAGCTTTCTTT. Protein: CASSPQAGSGTEAFF.

A few counts support this clone. The chain uses TRBV12-3 or TRBV12-4 and TRBJ2-5, with a weak D call TRBD2 (5 bases). The CDR3 is made up of 13 amino acids. Trimming removed 8 bases at V and 3 bases at J, with 13 bases between. CDR3 nucleotides: TGTGCCAGCTTGAGGGCTGAAGAAGAGACCCAGTACTTC. The encoded protein is CASLRAEEETQYF.

This rearrangement joins TRBV4-2 to TRBJ2-3, with D possibly being TRBD2 (6 bases). The V end lost 1 base, the J end lost 6 bases, and 11 bases lay between the germline ends. CDR3 length: 14 residues. From germline, CDR1 is LGHNA and CDR2 YNFKEQ. The CDR3 sequence is CASSQGGRSDTQYF. In DNA, the CDR3 is TGTGCCAGCAGCCAAGGAGGGAGGAGTGATACGCAGTATTTT.

The chain joins TRBV28 to TRBJ2-5, with D possibly TRBD1 on 6 matching bases. CDR3 length: 13 amino acids. Germline CDR1 MDHEN, CDR2 SYDVKM. The ends were cut back, 5 bases at V and 5 bases at J, with 12 bases in the middle. CDR3 sequence reads: CASSPGDGETQYF. DNA for the CDR3: TGTGCCAGCAGTCCAGGGGACGGGGAGACCCAGTACTTC.

V usage is TRBV5-1 and J usage is TRBJ2-5; D is perhaps TRBD1 (6 bases). The CDR3 consists of 13 residues. Looked up from germline, CDR1 is SGHRS and CDR2 is YFSETQ. V gave up 4 bases and J gave up 2 bases, with 9 bases separating them. The CDR3: CASSPDSQETQYF. In DNA form, the CDR3 reads TGCGCCAGCAGCCCGGACAGTCAAGAGACCCAGTACTTC.

This clone was observed a handful of times. The rearrangement uses TRBV24-1 and TRBJ2-7; 7 bases align to TRBD2. The germline V gene has CDR1 KGHDR and CDR2 SFDVKD. Trimming removed 4 bases from V and 8 bases from J; junction bases left unmatched: 7. This CDR3 is built from 13 residues. DNA of the CDR3: TGTGCCACCAGTGAACATGGCGGGAGTAAGCAGTACTTC. Its protein product is CATSEHGGSKQYF.

This clone was seen only a few times. The chain is built from TRBV6-5 and TRBJ1-1; 7 bases are a match to TRBD1. The V gene's germline CDR1 is MNHEY and CDR2 SVGAGI. Unmatched junction bases numbered 6, after V lost 5 bases and J lost 3 bases. This CDR3 has 14 residues. This chain's CDR3 is CASSPTGVDTEAFF. The CDR3 DNA follows: TGTGCCAGCAGTCCCACAGGGGTAGACACTGAAGCTTTCTTT.

This sequence joins TRBV11-2 and TRBJ2-7, with 9 positions matching TRBD1. V gave up 1 base and J gave up 3 bases; unmatched junction bases: 1. Germline-derived CDR1 and CDR2 are SGHAT and FQNNGV. The CDR3 runs 14 residues. CDR3 sequence reads: CASSLVGQGYEQYF. CDR3 bases: TGTGCCAGCAGCTTAGTGGGACAGGGCTACGAGCAGTACTTC. Full variable domain (remainder filled in from reference TRBV11-2 and TRBJ2-7): EAGVAQSPRYKIIEKRQSVAFWCNPISGHATLYWYQQILGQGPKLLIQFQNNGVVDDSQLPKDRFSAERLKGVDSTLKIQPAKLEDSAVYLCASSLVGQGYEQYFGPGTRLTVT.

This chain uses TRBV6-5 with TRBJ1-2; D call uncertain. The CDR3 covers 12 residues. With 6 bases removed from V and 7 bases from J, the gap between germline ends came to 12 bases. Germline values: CDR1 MNHEY, CDR2 SVGAGI. The CDR3: CASRDPSRGYTF. CDR3 bases: TGTGCCAGCAGGGACCCTAGCCGTGGCTACACCTTC.

This clone was detected a few times. The V gene is TRBV28, the J gene TRBJ1-4; maybe TRBD1 (5 bases). The length of the CDR3 is 14 residues. The germline V gene encodes CDR1 MDHEN and CDR2 SYDVKM. Deletions cut 6 bases from V and 3 bases from J, with 11 bases between. The CDR3 sequence: CASSREGANEKLFF. CDR3 bases: TGTGCCAGCAGCAGGGAAGGGGCTAATGAAAAACTGTTTTTT.

The chain recombines TRBV6-1 with TRBJ1-5; TRBD1 is a possible D gene (5 bases). CDR1 is MNHNS, CDR2 SASEGT, per germline. The CDR3 runs 15 residues. Trimming stripped 1 base from V and 7 bases from J, with 14 bases between. DNA of the CDR3: TGTGCCAGCAGTGAAGGGACCTCCCAGGGACAGCCCCAGCATTTT. It specifies CASSEGTSQGQPQHF.

V gene TRBV2 combines with J gene TRBJ1-4; D is uncertain. The germline V and J ends were trimmed by 4 bases and 6 bases, with 12 bases remaining between them. The CDR3 is made up of 14 amino acids. CDR1 is SNHLY and CDR2 is FYNNEI in the germline V gene. CDR3 sequence reads: CASSVTLLYEKLFF. In DNA form, the CDR3 reads TGTGCCAGCAGTGTCACCTTACTTTATGAAAAACTGTTTTTT. The complete variable domain, with remaining parts taken from reference TRBV2 and TRBJ1-4, reads EPEVTQTPSHQVTQMGQEVILRCVPISNHLYFYWYRQILGQKVEFLVSFYNNEISEKSEIFDDQFSVERPDGSNFTLKIRSTKLEDSAMYFCASSVTLLYEKLFFGSGTQLSVL.

V usage is TRBV5-4 and J usage is TRBJ2-5; 8 bases are shared with TRBD1. Losses at the gene ends were 4 bases for V and 2 bases for J; bases not matched to a gene: 7. CDR1 and CDR2 (germline): SGHNT, YYREEE (reference sequence). The CDR3 extends over 15 amino acids. The CDR3 is CASSLRTGQQETQYF. DNA of the CDR3: TGTGCCAGCAGCCTCAGGACAGGGCAACAAGAGACCCAGTACTTC.

The CDR3 bases are TGTGCCAGCAGCCAAGTGGGGGCAGGGATCACTGAAGCTTTCTTT. This codes for CASSQVGAGITEAFF. The chain couples TRBV3-1 (or the pseudogene TRBV3-2) to TRBJ1-1; D may be TRBD1 (6 bases). Germline V CDR1 and CDR2: LGHDT, YNNKEL (reference sequence). The CDR3 totals 15 residues. V lost 1 base to trimming and J lost 4 bases, with 13 bases between them.

The gene calls are TRBV19 and TRBJ2-1; 7 nucleotides align to TRBD2. V lost 5 bases and J lost 5; bases outside the gene matches: 9. The CDR3 totals 15 residues. CDR1 is LNHDA, CDR2 SQIVND, per germline (reference sequence). CDR3 residues: CASSRDYLSDNEQFF. The CDR3 DNA sequence: TGTGCCAGTAGTCGGGACTACTTATCAGACAATGAGCAGTTCTTC.

The rearrangement joins TRBV3-1 (or the pseudogene TRBV3-2) to TRBJ1-6; no definite D call. The CDR3 has 14 residues. From germline, CDR1 is LGHDT and CDR2 YNNKEL (reference sequence). V was trimmed by 1 base and J by 8 bases, leaving 9 bases between them. The CDR3 coding sequence is TGTGCCAGCAGCCAAGTGTTCGGGGATTCACCCCTCCACTTT. Its protein is CASSQVFGDSPLHF.

The rearrangement joins TRBV11-2 to TRBJ2-6; TRBD2 might be the D (6 bases). Germline values: CDR1 SGHAT, CDR2 FQNNGV. CDR3 length equals 16 residues. Trimming cost V 3 bases and J 2 bases, with 11 bases left between them. In DNA form, the CDR3 reads TGTGCCAGCAGCTTCTCTGGGGGGACTGGGGCCAACGTCCTGACTTTC. Translated: CASSFSGGTGANVLTF.

CDR3 DNA: TGTGCCAGCAGCCCAGGCGGGGGGAACAATCAGCCCCAGCATTTT. It specifies CASSPGGGNNQPQHF. The chain has TRBV3-1 (or the pseudogene TRBV3-2) and TRBJ1-5; maybe TRBD1 (5 bases). Germline-derived CDR1 and CDR2 are LGHDT and YNNKEL (reference sequence). Trimming removed 4 bases from V and 3 bases from J, with 13 bases in between. The CDR3 runs to 15 residues.